The 14 T cell receptor beta chains below all came from one sample that was sequenced in a study of T cells in pancreatic ductal adenocarcinoma. The table came from immunoSEQ multiplex PCR; TCRdb's copy has only in-frame clones and leaves some out. The sample lists roughly 31,000 clones; around 90% were seen once. No neoadjuvant therapy was given to the selected pancreatic ductal adenocarcinoma patients before their surgery. Sequenced: PBMCs. Source of these receptors: a human donor with pancreatic ductal adenocarcinoma.

The V call is TRBV4-2, the J call TRBJ2-2; the match to TRBD2 covers 9 bases. The junction had 11 bases not matched to a gene; V was cut back by 4 bases and J by 5 bases. This CDR3 spans 17 amino acids. Germline-derived CDR1 and CDR2 are LGHNA and YNFKEQ. CDR3: CASSRVVAGEETGELFF. CDR3 coding DNA: TGTGCCAGCAGCCGAGTCGTAGCGGGAGAAGAGACCGGGGAGCTGTTTTTT.

This chain joins TRBV9 and TRBJ2-2; 7 positions match TRBD2. Germline V CDR1 and CDR2: SGDLS, YYNGEE. The CDR3 totals 17 residues. With 0 bases clipped from V and 3 bases from J, the junction kept 8 bases outside the gene matches. CDR3 bases: TGTGCCAGCAGCGTAGCTGGAGGGGAGGGCTACACCGGGGAGCTGTTTTTT. Its translation is CASSVAGGEGYTGELFF.

This clone was recorded once. The V and J genes are TRBV5-4 and TRBJ2-7; perhaps TRBD2 as D (6 bases). The germline V and J ends were trimmed by 4 bases and 6 bases, with 11 bases remaining between them. The CDR3 has 12 residues. Germline loops: CDR1 SGHNT, CDR2 YYREEE (reference sequence). The CDR3 bases are TGTGCCAGCAGCCAGACCGGGGGCGAGCAGTACTTC. Protein: CASSQTGGEQYF.

The chain uses TRBV2 and TRBJ1-1; D unresolved. V dropped 6 bases and J dropped 0 bases, with 11 bases sitting between them. The V gene's germline CDR1 is SNHLY and CDR2 FYNNEI. The CDR3 runs 14 residues. In nucleotides, the CDR3 is TGTGCCAGCAGCCCTGACACTTTGAACACTGAAGCTTTCTTT. It yields the protein CASSPDTLNTEAFF.

CDR3 sequence: CASSPARSSYEKLFF. CDR3 coding DNA: TGTGCCAGCAGCCCCGCGAGAAGTAGTTATGAAAAACTGTTTTTT. The chain carries TRBV14 and TRBJ1-4; D uncertain. The germline V and J ends were trimmed by 4 bases and 6 bases, with 15 bases remaining between them. The CDR3 is made up of 15 amino acids. Germline CDR1 SGHDN, CDR2 FVKESK.

J is TRBJ2-7 and V is TRBV4-2; D may be TRBD2 (6 bases). The CDR3 has 12 residues. Germline V CDR1 and CDR2: LGHNA, YNFKEQ. V shed 5 bases and J shed 7 bases, with 12 bases lying between them. CDR3 protein: CASSTTRTEQYF. The CDR3 DNA sequence: TGTGCCAGCAGCACGACTAGGACGGAGCAGTACTTC.

Remarks on this clone: The final CDR3 position lacks the conserved phenylalanine or tryptophan, pointing to a likely read error. The DNA is left out, because the CDR3 cannot be placed on it with certainty; the CDR3 is given as TCRdb lists it. The chain employs TRBV11-1 and TRBJ2-6. The CDR3 spans 10 residues, counting both ends. CDR1 and CDR2 (germline): SGHAT, FQDESV (reference sequence). CDR3 sequence reads: CASSFHDPLE.

The chain employs TRBV4-1 and TRBJ2-7; unclear D gene. There are 15 residues in the CDR3. Trimming shortened V by 1 base and J by 4 bases, and 14 bases separated the two germline ends. Looked up from germline, CDR1 is MGHRA and CDR2 is YSYEKL. The CDR3 DNA reads as TGCGCCAGCAGCCAAGGCTACCCGGGCCTTTACGAGCAGTACTTC. Translated, it gives CASSQGYPGLYEQYF.

The chain uses TRBV7-9 and TRBJ1-1; weak D call: TRBD1 (6 bases). Germline assignment: CDR1 SEHNR and CDR2 FQNEAQ (reference sequence). V was pared by 3 bases and J by 0 bases, with 14 bases between. The CDR3 extends over 16 amino acids. CDR3 loop: CASSLPQGSMNTEAFF. The CDR3, as DNA: TGTGCCAGCAGCTTGCCACAGGGAAGCATGAACACTGAAGCTTTCTTT.

V and J are TRBV2 and TRBJ2-3; TRBD2 matches at 7 bases. This CDR3 contains 13 residues. The V gene end was trimmed by 8 bases and the J gene end by 13 bases; junction bases not matched to a gene: 15. The germline V gene encodes CDR1 SNHLY and CDR2 FYNNEI. In nucleotides, the CDR3 is TGTGCCAGCCTCCTCTTAAGCGGGACTCGAAAGTATTTT. Translating it yields CASLLLSGTRKYF.

The chain employs TRBV27 and TRBJ2-4, with 11 bases matching TRBD2. The CDR3 totals 16 residues. The V segment lost 7 bases and the J segment 6 bases; nucleotides outside the gene matches: 11. Looked up from germline, CDR1 is MNHEY and CDR2 is SMNVEV (reference sequence). DNA of the CDR3: TGTGCCAGCACTTCCCTAGCGGGAGGAGGACGAAACATTCAGTACTTC. This gives the protein CASTSLAGGGRNIQYF.

This clone was found once. The chain has TRBV29-1 and TRBJ2-7, with 7 bases that match TRBD2. After removal of 4 bases from V and 2 bases from J, the junction contained 5 bases not matched to a gene. This CDR3 is built from 13 residues. CDR1 and CDR2 (germline): SQVTM, ANQGSEA. CDR3 region: CSVVWGGAYEQYF. Here the CDR3 DNA reads TGCAGCGTTGTTTGGGGGGGTGCCTACGAGCAGTACTTC.

The J gene is TRBJ2-7, the V gene TRBV7-9; D remains unclear. The V end lost 1 base, the J end lost 0 bases, and 10 bases lay between the germline ends. Germline V lookup: CDR1 SEHNR, CDR2 FQNEAQ (reference sequence). The CDR3 is 15 amino acids. Written as DNA, the CDR3 is TGTGCCAGCAGCTTAGGCAGTCGAAGCTCCTACGAGCAGTACTTC. Residues: CASSLGSRSSYEQYF.

V gene TRBV18 combines with J gene TRBJ1-5, with D perhaps matching TRBD1 (5 bases). V gave up 2 bases and J gave up 1 base, with 9 bases separating them. This CDR3 contains 15 residues. Germline-derived CDR1 and CDR2 are KGHSH and LQKENI. CDR3 sequence (DNA): TGTGCCAGCTCACCAAGGGCAGGGAGCAATCAGCCCCAGCATTTT. Translation: CASSPRAGSNQPQHF.